A selection of T cell receptor beta chains follows, all from one sample in a study of T cells in Graves' hyperthyroidism and ophthalmopathy. TCRdb analysed the multiplex PCR reads with MiXCR anew, one entry per CDR3 protein. The sample includes some 270,000 distinct CDR3 sequences, more than 20% of them seen just once. The sample was blood. The source of these receptors is a woman aged 40 to 55 with Graves' ophthalmopathy. The CDR3 runs from the conserved cysteine through the conserved F or W. A D gene is named only where the DNA matches it firmly. Some rows have no size entry. The others give once, few or many, or a class for an expanded clone.

clone_size j_call d_call v_call cdr3_aa cdr3_nt
few TRBJ1-2 NA TRBV20-1 CSARFPGTAYGYTF TGCAGTGCTAGATTTCCCGGGACGGCCTATGGCTACACCTTC
many TRBJ2-5 NA TRBV28 CASSPPGVGGTQYF TGTGCCAGCAGTCCTCCCGGGGTGGGGGGGACCCAGTACTTC
many TRBJ2-7 NA TRBV27 CASSFQITYEQYF TGTGCCAGCAGTTTTCAGATAACCTACGAGCAGTACTTC
many TRBJ2-7 NA TRBV6-5 CASSYPGAGEDEQYF TGTGCCAGCAGTTACCCAGGGGCGGGAGAGGACGAGCAGTACTTC
few TRBJ2-7 TRBD2 TRBV6-1 CASSEVGLAGNEQYF TGTGCCAGCAGTGAAGTGGGGCTAGCGGGGAACGAGCAGTACTTC
many TRBJ2-5 NA TRBV29-1 CSVEVAGGGETQYF TGCAGCGTTGAAGTGGCAGGCGGCGGAGAGACCCAGTACTTC
NA TRBJ2-2 NA TRBV11-1 CASSPPRAGNTGELFF TGTGCCAGCAGCCCCCCTCGGGCGGGGAACACCGGGGAGCTGTTTTTT
many TRBJ2-7 NA TRBV19 CASSIGAGGSIYEQYF TGTGCCAGTAGTATAGGCGCCGGGGGATCAATATACGAGCAGTACTTC
NA TRBJ1-1 TRBD1 TRBV6-1 CASSVRQGATEAFF TGTGCCAGCAGTGTAAGACAGGGAGCCACTGAAGCTTTCTTT
many TRBJ2-5 NA TRBV4-2 CASSQVNRGEREETQYF TGTGCCAGCAGCCAAGTTAACAGGGGGGAGCGGGAGGAGACCCAGTACTTC
many TRBJ2-7 NA TRBV6-1 CASSVGTLNYEQYF TGTGCCAGCAGTGTCGGAACTCTAAACTACGAGCAGTACTTC
many TRBJ2-7 NA TRBV12-3/TRBV12-4 CASNHYEQYF TGTGCCAGCAACCACTACGAGCAGTACTTC
many TRBJ2-7 TRBD1 TRBV19 CATEPGQGYDEQYF TGTGCCACCGAACCGGGACAGGGGTACGACGAGCAGTACTTC
NA TRBJ2-5 TRBD2 TRBV20-1 CSAHADGLAGGPMRETQYF TGCAGTGCCCACGCAGATGGACTAGCGGGAGGGCCGATGAGAGAGACCCAGTACTTC
NA TRBJ1-1 NA TRBV29-1 CSAGWTAHMNTEAFF TGCAGCGCAGGGTGGACAGCTCACATGAACACTGAAGCTTTCTTT
many TRBJ2-4 NA TRBV5-1 CDITGTLQNIQYF TGCGACATCACCGGGACCCTACAAAACATTCAGTACTTC
NA TRBJ1-1 TRBD1 TRBV5-5 CASSSGTGLQAFF TGTGCCAGCAGCTCCGGGACAGGACTCCAAGCTTTCTTT
many TRBJ2-4 NA TRBV20-1 CSATPTGAKNIQYF TGCAGTGCTACCCCGACAGGAGCCAAAAACATTCAGTACTTC
NA TRBJ2-7 TRBD1 TRBV6-5 CASSSIPLGQGYEQYF TGTGCCAGCAGTTCGATCCCTTTGGGACAGGGCTACGAGCAGTACTTC
many TRBJ2-3 TRBD2 TRBV27 CASSFSGTSGSFGTDTQYF TGTGCCAGCAGTTTCTCCGGGACTAGCGGAAGTTTTGGCACAGATACGCAGTATTTT
many TRBJ1-2 NA TRBV4-1 CASSPMANYGYTF TGCGCCAGCAGCCCGATGGCTAACTATGGCTACACCTTC
few TRBJ1-2 NA TRBV28 CASSLPRMGGYTF TGTGCCAGCAGTTTACCCCGCATGGGCGGCTACACCTTC
many TRBJ1-1 NA TRBV12-3/TRBV12-4 CASSFPGHLNTEAFF TGTGCCAGCAGTTTCCCGGGACATCTGAACACTGAAGCTTTCTTT
many TRBJ2-2 NA TRBV20-1 CSARDGARANTGELFF TGCAGTGCTAGAGATGGGGCTAGAGCGAACACCGGGGAGCTGTTTTTT
many TRBJ1-2 NA TRBV28 CASSQTSLRGYTF TGTGCCAGCAGCCAGACATCGCTAAGGGGCTACACCTTC
few TRBJ2-2 TRBD2 TRBV6-1 CASSRGGPGAPTGELFF TGTGCCAGCAGTCGGGGGGGGCCGGGGGCCCCTACCGGGGAGCTGTTTTTT
many TRBJ2-5 NA TRBV6-2/TRBV6-3 CASSDTGARETQYF TGTGCCAGCAGTGACACCGGGGCTAGGGAGACCCAGTACTTC
many TRBJ2-2 NA TRBV11-3 CASSFSSTGELFF TGTGCCAGCAGCTTCAGCAGCACCGGGGAGCTGTTTTTT
NA TRBJ2-4 NA TRBV7-3 CASSPSSDSLAKNIQSF TGTGCCAGCAGCCCGTCATCTGACAGCCTAGCCAAAAACATTCAGTCCTTC